This T cell receptor beta chain was identified during a study of T cell responses to AZD1222 COVID-19 vaccine. Findings of the study overall: Unmutated variant regions reportedly attract nearly half of all spike-specific TCRs. Among the donors, most were white British and more were female, and clonal diversity was possibly underestimated. Scientists sampled the repertoires only once the peak T cell response had passed.

In regard to this clone: What it binds is not known.

Data came from immunoSEQ multiplex PCR; TCRdb stores just in-frame clones and leaves some out. The sample shows some 100,000 clones, about 88% of them seen only once. CDR1 and CDR2 from the germline V gene are LGHNA and YNFKEQ. The V end was cut by 3 bases, the J end by 4 bases, with 18 bases between. The length of the CDR3 is 16 residues. This clonotype originated in an adult in good health. The V gene is TRBV4-2, the J gene TRBJ1-1; maybe TRBD1 (5 bases). The sample consisted of peripheral blood, taken on day 0 of AZD1222 vaccination. The CDR3 is CASSQGFGTIPTEAFF. CDR3 coding DNA: TGTGCCAGCAGCCAGGGCTTCGGGACGATCCCCACTGAAGCTTTCTTT.